The 27 T cell receptor beta chains in this list originate from one sample, sequenced in a study of T-cell memory formation after mild COVID-19. TCRdb recomputed calls from the 5' RACE reads with MiXCR, one row per CDR3 protein. The sample has 92,000 or so distinct CDR3 sequences, more than 12% seen once. Sequenced input: PBMCs or a T cell subset sorted from them (not recorded which). These receptor sequences come from a man aged 18 to 29 who had mild COVID-19 (a few samples of this study predate the infection). Cell type and time point are not known.

The CDR3 nucleotides read TGTGCCAGCAGTTTTGGCAGAAAGTACGAGCAGTACTTC. It encodes CASSFGRKYEQYF. V is TRBV27 and J is TRBJ2-7; D call uncertain. V lost 3 bases and J lost 4, with 10 bases in between. The CDR3 runs to 13 residues. Germline loops: CDR1 MNHEY, CDR2 SMNVEV (reference sequence).

The V call is TRBV7-6, the J call TRBJ2-5, with D possibly TRBD1 on 5 matching bases. The CDR3 extends over 13 amino acids. Per germline, CDR1 SGHVS and CDR2 FNYEAQ. Trimming removed 2 bases from V and 1 base from J, with 5 bases in between. The CDR3 DNA follows: TGTGCCAGCAGCTTACAGGGCCAAGAGACCCAGTACTTC. Translating gives CASSLQGQETQYF.

This clonotype has a count of ten or more. The chain carries TRBV4-3 and TRBJ2-1; D is uncertain. This CDR3 has 11 amino acids. Looked up from germline, CDR1 is LGHNA and CDR2 is YSLEER. With 4 bases removed from V and 3 bases from J, the gap between germline ends came to 1 base. This CDR3 is CASSRYNEQFF. CDR3 nucleotides: TGCGCCAGCAGCCGCTACAATGAGCAGTTCTTC.

The V and J genes are TRBV18 and TRBJ2-3, with D tentatively TRBD1 (6 bases). The germline V gene encodes CDR1 KGHSH and CDR2 LQKENI. The CDR3 is 14 amino acids. V was trimmed by 1 base and J by 6 bases, leaving 11 bases between them. The CDR3 sequence is CASSPLRGWDTQYF. CDR3 DNA sequence: TGTGCCAGCTCACCACTCAGGGGCTGGGATACGCAGTATTTT.

This clonotype was counted between two and nine times. The chain links TRBV4-1 to TRBJ1-1; TRBD1 is a possible D gene (5 bases). The CDR3 loop spans 15 amino acids. CDR1 and CDR2 (germline): MGHRA, YSYEKL. V lost 4 bases to trimming and J lost 1 base, with 13 bases between them. The DNA for the CDR3 is TGCGCCAGCAGCCTGGTCGTGACAGCGAACACTGAAGCTTTCTTT. Translation: CASSLVVTANTEAFF.

This clonotype was counted only a few times. The chain recombines TRBV27 with TRBJ1-2; the D is unclear. Deletions cut 5 bases from V and 7 bases from J, with 17 bases between. CDR1 and CDR2 (germline): MNHEY, SMNVEV (reference sequence). The CDR3 is 14 amino acids. CDR3 in DNA: TGTGCCAGCAGTCCCAGCCTGGATGGTGGTGGCTACACCTTC. Protein sequence: CASSPSLDGGGYTF.

The rearrangement uses TRBV7-8 and TRBJ2-5; 10 bases fit TRBD1. This CDR3 comprises 15 residues. V shed 0 bases, J shed 3 bases, and the junction held 1 base outside the gene matches. Germline CDR1 reads SGHVS; CDR2 reads FQNEAQ. CDR3 in amino acids: CASSLAGTGEETQYF. The CDR3 nucleotides are TGTGCCAGCAGCTTAGCCGGGACAGGGGAAGAGACCCAGTACTTC.

This chain connects TRBV7-8 to TRBJ1-1, with a possible D match to TRBD1 (5 bases). The CDR3 is 15 amino acids. Germline assignment: CDR1 SGHVS and CDR2 FQNEAQ. The V end lost 1 base, the J end lost 4 bases, and 13 bases lay between the germline ends. The CDR3 here is CASSLGVWGFTEAFF. CDR3 nucleotides: TGTGCCAGCAGCTTAGGGGTGTGGGGGTTCACTGAAGCTTTCTTT.

This clonotype was detected only a few times. This CDR3 is CSAINVGRSGNQPQHF. Written as DNA, the CDR3 is TGCAGTGCTATAAACGTCGGACGATCGGGCAATCAGCCCCAGCATTTT. The J gene is TRBJ1-5, the V gene TRBV20-1; D is undetermined. V lost 4 bases and J 2 bases, leaving 18 bases between the germline ends. The CDR3 runs 16 residues. Germline CDR1 is DFQATT and CDR2 is SNEGSKA (reference sequence).

In this sample, this clonotype turned up a few times. The chain uses TRBV6-5 and TRBJ1-2; unclear D gene. This CDR3 has 13 residues. Trimming shortened V by 2 bases and J by 2 bases, and 6 bases separated the two germline ends. In germline, CDR1 is MNHEY, CDR2 SVGAGI. This chain's CDR3 is CASSYGINYGYTF. Here the CDR3 DNA reads TGTGCCAGCAGTTACGGGATAAACTATGGCTACACCTTC.

This clonotype was recorded many times. CDR3 sequence (DNA): TGTGCCAGCAGCCAAGATCGTGACGGGGTAAATCAGCCCCAGCATTTT. Amino acid sequence: CASSQDRDGVNQPQHF. The chain employs TRBV4-2 and TRBJ1-5; no clear D. CDR3 length: 16 residues. Trimming cost V 0 bases and J 4 bases, with 13 bases left between them. In germline, CDR1 is LGHNA, CDR2 YNFKEQ.

The chain combines TRBV12-3 or TRBV12-4 with TRBJ2-3; 7 bases align to TRBD2. Trimming cost V 0 bases and J 0 bases; bases outside gene matches: 6. The CDR3 has 17 residues. CDR3 coding DNA: TGTGCCAGCAGTTTAGCGGGGAGGGGTCCTAGCACAGATACGCAGTATTTT. Translated, it gives CASSLAGRGPSTDTQYF.

This clonotype was seen only a few times. The V gene is TRBV6-2 or TRBV6-3, the J gene TRBJ1-2, with 7 positions matching TRBD1. The CDR3 runs to 13 residues. V lost 6 bases to trimming and J lost 7 bases; unmatched junction nucleotides: 8. The germline CDR1 and CDR2 sequences are MNHEY and SVGEGT. CDR3 nucleotides: TGTGCCAGCAGCCTCGGGGAGGGGGCTGGCTACACCTTC. This codes for CASSLGEGAGYTF.

This clonotype was observed many times. The genes are TRBV6-5 and TRBJ2-7; 9 bases agree with TRBD1. CDR3 size: 13 residues. V lost 6 bases and J lost 2; bases outside the gene matches: 2. Germline-derived CDR1 and CDR2 are MNHEY and SVGAGI. In DNA form, the CDR3 reads TGTGCCAGCAGCGACAGGGGGACCTACGAGCAGTACTTC. Translating it yields CASSDRGTYEQYF.

This clonotype was detected only a few times. The J gene is TRBJ2-7, the V gene TRBV15; D is possibly TRBD1 or TRBD2 (5 bases each). Germline V gene data show CDR1 as LNHNV and CDR2 as YYDKDF (reference sequence). This CDR3 region has 14 residues. The germline V and J ends were trimmed by 0 bases and 6 bases, with 12 bases remaining between them. CDR3 coding DNA: TGTGCCACCAGCAGAGATAGGGGACCCTTCGAGCAGTACTTC. Amino acid sequence: CATSRDRGPFEQYF.

There are a few counts of this clonotype. The V and J genes are TRBV23-1 and TRBJ2-5; TRBD1 might be the D (5 bases). TRBV23-1 is reported as an ORF; its role is uncertain. The CDR3 sequence is 13 residues long. V dropped 7 bases and J dropped 1 base, with 10 bases sitting between them. CDR3 sequence (DNA): TGCGCCAGCAACAGGCAGCCCCAAGAGACCCAGTACTTC. Encoded protein: CASNRQPQETQYF.

The rearrangement joins TRBV6-5 to TRBJ1-2; a weak D match, TRBD1 (6 bases). This CDR3 is 13 amino acids long. Trimming took 2 bases from V and 3 from J, leaving 7 bases between them. CDR1 is MNHEY, CDR2 SVGAGI, per germline. In nucleotides, the CDR3 is TGTGCCAGCAGTTACGGGGGCCACTATGGCTACACCTTC. Residues: CASSYGGHYGYTF.

This clonotype was seen more than once but under ten times. The J gene is TRBJ2-7, the V gene TRBV7-9, with D perhaps TRBD1 (5 bases). Trimming cost V 2 bases and J 6 bases, with 8 bases left between them. CDR1 and CDR2 (germline): SEHNR, FQNEAQ (reference sequence). This CDR3 has 12 residues. CDR3 sequence: CASSLRGSEQYV. CDR3 in DNA: TGTGCCAGCAGCTTAAGGGGCAGCGAGCAGTACGTC.

This clonotype was seen more than once but under ten times. The chain uses TRBV20-1 and TRBJ2-1; D is unclear. The CDR3 runs 14 residues. Trimming cost V 1 base and J 8 bases, with 15 bases left between them. The germline CDR1 and CDR2 sequences are DFQATT and SNEGSKA (reference sequence). CDR3 sequence (DNA): TGCAGTGCTAGAGCCTTCTTGGTCCGCGATGAGCAGTTCTTC. This gives the protein CSARAFLVRDEQFF.

This chain joins TRBV6-2 or TRBV6-3 and TRBJ2-5; D may be TRBD1 (6 bases). CDR3 length: 14 amino acids. Germline CDR1 and CDR2: MNHEY and SVGEGT. V was clipped by 5 bases and J by 0 bases, with 10 bases between them. Here the CDR3 DNA reads TGTGCCAGCAGTACTACAGGGAACCAAGAGACCCAGTACTTC. Its protein product is CASSTTGNQETQYF.

This clonotype has only a few counts. The chain recombines TRBV4-1 with TRBJ2-7, with 9 bases that match TRBD1. V was clipped by 0 bases and J by 5 bases; unmatched bases: 5. Germline V gene data show CDR1 as MGHRA and CDR2 as YSYEKL. The CDR3 is 15 residues long. CDR3 DNA sequence: TGCGCCAGCAGCCAAGACCTCGGACAGGGGAACGAGCAGTACGTC. The encoded protein is CASSQDLGQGNEQYV.

In this sample, this clonotype turned up many times. The chain recombines TRBV20-1 with TRBJ2-7, with TRBD1 as a possible D gene (6 bases). V was clipped by 1 base and J by 3 bases, with 13 bases between them. Germline CDR1 DFQATT, CDR2 SNEGSKA (reference sequence). This CDR3 region has 14 residues. CDR3 in amino acids: CSARGTVNFYEQYF. CDR3 nucleotides: TGCAGTGCTAGAGGGACAGTAAATTTCTACGAGCAGTACTTC.

V and J are TRBV4-3 and TRBJ2-1, with D possibly TRBD2 on 5 matching bases. Germline V gives CDR1 LGHNA, CDR2 YSLEER. This CDR3 is built from 14 residues. V was pared by 0 bases and J by 6 bases, with 9 bases between. The CDR3 bases are TGCGCCAGCAGCCAAGATTCTAGCCCCAATGAGCAGTTCTTC. Translating it yields CASSQDSSPNEQFF.

This clonotype was detected only a few times. The J gene is TRBJ2-5, the V gene TRBV11-2, with 7 bases that match TRBD1. Germline V gene data show CDR1 as SGHAT and CDR2 as FQNNGV. The CDR3 runs to 15 residues. V lost 5 bases and J lost 5; bases outside the gene matches: 11. The CDR3 DNA is TGTGCCAGCAGCCTGACAGGGTCCACTAGGGAGACCCAGTACTTC. It is translated as CASSLTGSTRETQYF. Full variable domain (remainder filled in from reference TRBV11-2 and TRBJ2-5): EAGVAQSPRYKIIEKRQSVAFWCNPISGHATLYWYQQILGQGPKLLIQFQNNGVVDDSQLPKDRFSAERLKGVDSTLKIQPAKLEDSAVYLCASSLTGSTRETQYFGPGTRLLVL.

The chain combines TRBV19 with TRBJ1-3, with 7 positions matching TRBD1. In germline, CDR1 is LNHDA, CDR2 SQIVND (reference sequence). V lost 11 bases and J lost 5; bases outside the gene matches: 6. There are 12 residues in the CDR3. The CDR3 nucleotides read TGTGCCGCTAGGGACAGCAGAAACACCATATATTTT. This codes for CAARDSRNTIYF.

This clonotype has more than one count but fewer than ten. This rearrangement joins TRBV12-3 or TRBV12-4 to TRBJ2-7, with D perhaps matching TRBD2 (7 bases). V was trimmed by 7 bases and J by 6 bases, leaving 19 bases between them. The length of the CDR3 is 14 residues. The DNA of the CDR3 is TGTGCCAGCACCGCGGGGGCCACCAGACGCGAGCAGTACTTC. It translates to CASTAGATRREQYF.

This chain joins TRBV3-1 and TRBJ1-3; weak D call: TRBD1 (5 bases). The CDR3 runs to 17 residues. Looked up from germline, CDR1 is LGHDT and CDR2 is YNNKEL (reference sequence). V lost 0 bases and J 0 bases, leaving 12 bases between the germline ends. CDR3 sequence: CASSQDRQLISGNTIYF. For the CDR3, the DNA is TGTGCCAGCAGCCAAGATCGACAGCTCATCTCTGGAAACACCATATATTTT.